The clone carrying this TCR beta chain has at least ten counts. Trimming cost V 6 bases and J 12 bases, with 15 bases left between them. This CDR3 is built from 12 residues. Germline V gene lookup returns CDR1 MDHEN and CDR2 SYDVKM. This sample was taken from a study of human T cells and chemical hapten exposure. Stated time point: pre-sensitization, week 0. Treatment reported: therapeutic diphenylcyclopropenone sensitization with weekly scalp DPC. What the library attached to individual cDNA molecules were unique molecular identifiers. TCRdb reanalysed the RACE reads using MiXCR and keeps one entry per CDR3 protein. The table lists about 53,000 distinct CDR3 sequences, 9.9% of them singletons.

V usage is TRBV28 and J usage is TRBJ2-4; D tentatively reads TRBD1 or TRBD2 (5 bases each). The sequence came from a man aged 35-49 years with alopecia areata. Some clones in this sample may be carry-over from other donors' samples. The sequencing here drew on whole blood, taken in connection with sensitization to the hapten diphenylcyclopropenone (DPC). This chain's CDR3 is CASSQSGQAQYF. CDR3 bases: TGTGCCAGCAGCCAAAGCGGACAAGCTCAGTACTTC.